Each of the 31 T cell receptor beta chains below was sequenced from the same sample in a study of beta chain features in type 1 diabetes. The investigators reverse transcribed all of the isolated RNA, so they sequenced expressed TCRB transcripts. Measured with immunoSEQ multiplex PCR; TCRdb has only the in-frame clones, and not every one. This sample carries a few hundred thousand clones, 9.6% of them seen once, and the ten largest clones take about 0.6%. These receptors' antigens are unknown. Regarding the study as a whole: Shortening that was moderate but significant affected the TCRB CDR3s of Type 1 diabetes patients in all four CD4+ subsets.

Input material: central memory CD4+ T cells from blood. These receptors were taken from a man younger than 40 with type 1 diabetes.

The J gene is TRBJ2-2, the V gene TRBV9, with a weak D call TRBD1 (6 bases). There are 18 residues in the CDR3. V lost 0 bases to trimming and J lost 4 bases, with 19 bases between them. Germline V lookup: CDR1 SGDLS, CDR2 YYNGEE. CDR3 coding DNA: TGTGCCAGCAGCGTAGAGGGGAACAGGGTGGGAAGCACCGGGGAGCTGTTTTTT. Amino acids: CASSVEGNRVGSTGELFF.

This clone occurred a few times. This chain links TRBV28 with TRBJ1-2; no reliable D call. Germline CDR1 is MDHEN and CDR2 is SYDVKM. V dropped 6 bases and J dropped 2 bases, with 13 bases sitting between them. There are 14 residues in the CDR3. CDR3 DNA: TGTGCCAGCAGCCCCCCTGGGGTGAACTATGGCTACACCTTC. Its translation is CASSPPGVNYGYTF.

The chain couples TRBV5-1 to TRBJ1-1; D is unresolved. CDR1 and CDR2 from the germline V gene are SGHRS and YFSETQ. V was clipped by 5 bases and J by 2 bases, with 4 bases between them. The CDR3 is 11 residues long. As DNA, the CDR3 is TGCGCCAGCAGAGATAACACTGAAGCTTTCTTT. It specifies CASRDNTEAFF. The full variable domain, in which reference TRBV5-1 and TRBJ1-1 provide the parts outside the CDR3, is KAGVTQTPRYLIKTRGQQVTLSCSPISGHRSVSWYQQTPGQGLQFLFEYFSETQRNKGNFPGRFSGRQFSNSRSEMNVSTLELGDSALYLCASRDNTEAFFGQGTRLTVV.

J is TRBJ2-1 and V is TRBV7-2, with TRBD2 as a possible D gene (5 bases). The CDR3 extends over 13 amino acids. In germline, CDR1 is SGHTA, CDR2 FQGNSA. V lost 10 bases, J lost 5 bases, and 15 bases lay in between. CDR3 DNA: TGTGCCACTGCCCGGGGTCGGGACAATGAGCAGTTCTTC. It encodes CATARGRDNEQFF.

This clone was counted between two and nine times. The chain links TRBV4-1 to TRBJ2-1; no reliable D call. In germline, CDR1 is MGHRA, CDR2 YSYEKL. This CDR3 is 15 amino acids long. V was trimmed by 0 bases and J by 0 bases, leaving 6 bases between them. The CDR3 is CASSQDPVSYNEQFF. CDR3 bases: TGCGCCAGCAGCCAAGACCCGGTCTCCTACAATGAGCAGTTCTTC.

This clone was found a few times. The chain employs TRBV27 and TRBJ1-1, with TRBD1 as a possible D gene (5 bases). Germline V gives CDR1 MNHEY, CDR2 SMNVEV (reference sequence). This CDR3 is built from 15 residues. V was trimmed by 0 bases and J by 3 bases, leaving 11 bases between them. The chain's CDR3 is CASSLSRGSHTEAFF. As DNA, the CDR3 is TGTGCCAGCAGTTTATCTCGGGGCTCTCACACTGAAGCTTTCTTT.

This clone was recorded a few times. The gene calls are TRBV11-3 and TRBJ2-3; D is unclear. The CDR3 length is 15 residues. Germline values: CDR1 SGHNT, CDR2 YENEEA. V lost 1 base, J lost 1 base, and 9 bases lay in between. Here the CDR3 DNA reads TGTGCCAGCAGCTTAGTAGGGCAGGGCACAGATACGCAGTATTTT. Its translation is CASSLVGQGTDTQYF.

The chain links TRBV11-3 to TRBJ2-5; D is unresolved. This CDR3 is 13 amino acids long. From germline, CDR1 is SGHNT and CDR2 YENEEA. V was shortened by 2 bases and J by 5 bases, with 9 bases between the two germline ends. CDR3 DNA: TGTGCCAGCAGCTTAAGTCCGATGGAGACCCAGTACTTC. It yields the protein CASSLSPMETQYF.

The table lists this clone with a few counts. The chain carries TRBV28 and TRBJ1-1, with D unclear. The V gene's germline CDR1 is MDHEN and CDR2 SYDVKM. The V gene lost 7 bases and the J gene lost 3 bases, with 18 bases spanning the gap. This CDR3 comprises 15 residues. CDR3 nucleotide sequence: TGTGCCAGCACCACGATATTGTGGGGTTACACTGAAGCTTTCTTT. Its protein is CASTTILWGYTEAFF.

This rearrangement joins TRBV7-3 to TRBJ2-2; no reliable D call. The length of the CDR3 is 15 residues. The V and J ends lost 0 bases and 2 bases respectively, with 7 bases between them. The germline V gene has CDR1 SGHTA and CDR2 FQGTGA. The CDR3 DNA sequence: TGTGCCAGCAGCTTAACCCTCCATAACACCGGGGAGCTGTTTTTT. Amino acid sequence: CASSLTLHNTGELFF.

This clone was observed a few times. This CDR3 is CASFPGAFNEKLFF. The CDR3, as DNA: TGTGCCAGCTTCCCGGGGGCGTTTAATGAAAAACTGTTTTTT. The chain employs TRBV28 and TRBJ1-4, with a tentative D call TRBD1 (6 bases). CDR3 length: 14 residues. Germline CDR1 is MDHEN and CDR2 is SYDVKM. Trimming stripped 8 bases from V and 4 bases from J, with 14 bases between.

The gene calls are TRBV19 and TRBJ2-3, with a possible D match to TRBD2 (6 bases). The CDR3 length is 16 residues. With 0 bases removed from V and 4 bases from J, the gap between germline ends came to 14 bases. Per germline, CDR1 LNHDA and CDR2 SQIVND (reference sequence). The CDR3 loop is CASSIENGEAADTQYF. CDR3 in DNA: TGTGCCAGTAGTATAGAGAATGGGGAGGCCGCAGATACGCAGTATTTT.

The chain couples TRBV9 to TRBJ2-3; D perhaps matches TRBD2 (6 bases). Per germline, CDR1 SGDLS and CDR2 YYNGEE. The CDR3 is made up of 15 amino acids. V was pared by 2 bases and J by 2 bases, with 12 bases between. CDR3: CASSVGGLITDTQYF. The CDR3, as DNA: TGTGCCAGCAGCGTGGGGGGACTTATCACAGATACGCAGTATTTT.

This chain uses TRBV19 with TRBJ2-5; D is uncertain. CDR1 is LNHDA and CDR2 is SQIVND in the germline V gene (reference sequence). This CDR3 comprises 16 residues. Trimming shortened V by 5 bases and J by 3 bases, and 19 bases separated the two germline ends. CDR3 nucleotides: TGTGCCAGTAGTTCTACCGGGCAGAGGATCAAAGAGACCCAGTACTTC. Protein product: CASSSTGQRIKETQYF.

Concerning this clone: One base separates it from a far larger clone, so it is likely a read error. Other DNA sequences in this sample translate to the same CDR3. CDR3 sequence reads: CASSLTYEQYF. The CDR3 DNA reads TGCGCCAGCAGCTTAACCTACGAGCAGTACTTC. The J gene is TRBJ2-7, the V gene TRBV5-1; D ambiguous. V was clipped by 2 bases and J by 2 bases, with 2 bases between them. CDR1 is SGHRS, CDR2 YFSETQ, per germline. The CDR3 runs to 11 residues. Full variable domain (outside the CDR3, taken from reference TRBV5-1 and TRBJ2-7): KAGVTQTPRYLIKTRGQQVTLSCSPISGHRSVSWYQQTPGQGLQFLFEYFSETQRNKGNFPGRFSGRQFSNSRSEMNVSTLELGDSALYLCASSLTYEQYFGPGTRLTVT.

As to this clone: Other DNA sequences within the sample encode an identical CDR3. The rearrangement joins TRBV18 to TRBJ1-1; TRBD1 matches at 7 bases. V dropped 3 bases and J dropped 4; count of bases not matched to a gene: 5. Germline lookup yields CDR1 KGHSH and CDR2 LQKENI. The CDR3 is 14 amino acids. CDR3 nucleotides: TGTGCCAGCTCACCTCAGGGGGAAGGCACTGAAGCTTTCTTT. The encoded protein is CASSPQGEGTEAFF.

This clone was observed many times. The chain has TRBV19 and TRBJ2-1; D gene unclear. This CDR3 comprises 15 residues. Per the germline V gene, CDR1 is LNHDA and CDR2 is SQIVND (reference sequence). The V and J ends lost 3 bases and 3 bases respectively, with 12 bases between them. Here the CDR3 reads CASSMGRNNYNEQFF. DNA for the CDR3: TGTGCCAGTAGTATGGGCAGAAACAACTACAATGAGCAGTTCTTC.

This clone was counted many times. The J gene is TRBJ2-7, the V gene TRBV6-1, with TRBD1 matching over 7 bases. The CDR3 covers 11 residues. V shed 7 bases and J 7 bases; nucleotides not matched to a gene: 4. Per germline, CDR1 MNHNS and CDR2 SASEGT. For the CDR3, the DNA is TGTGCCAGCATTCTACAGGGGGAGCAGTACTTC. Translated, it gives CASILQGEQYF.

This chain connects TRBV7-2 to TRBJ2-3; 10 positions agree with TRBD1. Trimming took 5 bases from V and 4 from J; bases not matched to a gene: 9. The length of the CDR3 is 16 residues. Germline CDR1 is SGHTA and CDR2 is FQGNSA. The DNA for the CDR3 is TGTGCCAGCAGCCACTCCGGGACAGGGGCGCCAGATACGCAGTATTTT. It is translated as CASSHSGTGAPDTQYF.

This clone was seen only a few times. V gene TRBV18 combines with J gene TRBJ2-7, with TRBD1 matching 11 bases. The CDR3 length is 18 residues. The V gene end was trimmed by 3 bases and the J gene end by 6 bases; junction bases not matched to a gene: 16. The germline V gene encodes CDR1 KGHSH and CDR2 LQKENI. CDR3 bases: TGTGCCAGCTCACCCGTGGGACAGGGGGTATCTTCCTACGTCGAGCAGTACTTC. Amino acids: CASSPVGQGVSSYVEQYF.

This chain connects TRBV28 to TRBJ2-5; possible D gene TRBD1, 6 bases. Gene TRBJ2-7 matches the end of the DNA better, so the J call may be wrong. Per the germline V gene, CDR1 is MDHEN and CDR2 is SYDVKM. CDR3 length equals 13 residues. In DNA, the CDR3 is TGTGCCAGCCGTTCTGGACAGACCTACGAGCAGTACTTC. It translates to CASRSGQTYEQYF.

The chain carries TRBV27 and TRBJ2-1; TRBD1 agrees at 10 bases. Looked up from germline, CDR1 is MNHEY and CDR2 is SMNVEV (reference sequence). This CDR3 comprises 14 residues. J was trimmed by 2 bases and V by 6 bases; bases with no gene match: 1. CDR3 in DNA: TGTGCCAGCAGAGGACAGGGGGCCTACAATGAGCAGTTCTTC. Its protein product is CASRGQGAYNEQFF.

The chain links TRBV19 to TRBJ2-7, with 12 bases identical to TRBD1. The CDR3 spans 15 residues. CDR1 and CDR2 (germline): LNHDA, SQIVND (reference sequence). Trimming cost V 7 bases and J 4 bases; bases outside gene matches: 8. The CDR3 reads CASTRGQGAFYEQYF. The CDR3 DNA sequence: TGTGCCAGTACCCGGGGACAGGGGGCCTTTTACGAGCAGTACTTC.

A few counts support this clone. The junction does not match germline at one end; this may be a read error. The rearrangement links TRBV4-1 to TRBJ2-5; 8 nucleotides match TRBD1. The CDR3 contains 16 residues. Germline loops: CDR1 MGHRA, CDR2 YSYEKL. The CDR3 region is CASSQGTGGGQETQYF. CDR3 coding DNA: TGTGCCAGCAGCCAAGGGACAGGTGGGGGGCAAGAGACCCAGTACTTC.

The chain employs TRBV9 and TRBJ2-7; D might be TRBD1 (6 bases). V gave up 0 bases and J gave up 2 bases, with 6 bases separating them. This CDR3 comprises 13 residues. CDR1 and CDR2 from the germline V gene are SGDLS and YYNGEE. The CDR3 is CASSVEGAYEQYF. Written as DNA, the CDR3 is TGTGCCAGCAGCGTAGAGGGGGCCTACGAGCAGTACTTC.

The chain is built from TRBV28 and TRBJ2-7, with D perhaps matching TRBD1 (7 bases). V shed 7 bases and J shed 3 bases, with 22 bases lying between them. This CDR3 has 16 residues. Germline V lookup: CDR1 MDHEN, CDR2 SYDVKM. DNA of the CDR3: TGTGCCAGCATCCCCAGGGGGGACACAAGCCTCTACGAGCAGTACTTC. Translated, it gives CASIPRGDTSLYEQYF. The whole variable domain, filled in from reference TRBV28 and TRBJ2-7, reads DVKVTQSSRYLVKRTGEKVFLECVQDMDHENMFWYRQDPGLGLRLIYFSYDVKMKEKGDIPEGYSVSREKKERFSLILESASTNQTSMYLCASIPRGDTSLYEQYFGPGTRLTVT.

Note on this clone: At one boundary the junction diverges from the germline segment, which might be a read error. The CDR3 bases are TGTGCCAGTAGTCCAATCCGGGACACTTATCAGCTCCAGCATTTT. Its protein is CASSPIRDTYQLQHF. The genes are TRBV19 and TRBJ1-5; possible D gene TRBD1, 6 bases. This CDR3 contains 15 residues. Germline V gene lookup returns CDR1 LNHDA and CDR2 SQIVND (reference sequence).

This sequence joins TRBV6-1 and TRBJ1-2; no clear D. The germline V gene encodes CDR1 MNHNS and CDR2 SASEGT. The CDR3 covers 15 residues. V gave up 3 bases and J gave up 6 bases, with 17 bases separating them. In nucleotides, the CDR3 is TGTGCCAGCAGTGAGGCCGCCGGGGTGAAGAATGGCTACACCTTC. It codes for CASSEAAGVKNGYTF.

This clone came up a few times. V gene TRBV28 combines with J gene TRBJ1-2; tentatively, D is TRBD1 (6 bases). In germline, CDR1 is MDHEN, CDR2 SYDVKM. The ends were cut back, 4 bases at V and 7 bases at J, with 22 bases in the middle. This CDR3 is 16 amino acids long. CDR3 nucleotide sequence: TGTGCCAGCAGTTACAGGGACCCAACTATAGGGGGTGGCTACACCTTC. Protein product: CASSYRDPTIGGGYTF.

This clone occurred a few times. The chain has TRBV4-3 and TRBJ2-3, with TRBD1 matching over 10 bases. Germline CDR1 is LGHNA and CDR2 is YSLEER. The V and J ends lost 3 bases and 6 bases, in that order; junction bases with no gene match: 12. The CDR3 spans 17 residues. The CDR3 here is CASSQEGLGQGFDTQYF. CDR3 DNA: TGCGCCAGCAGCCAGGAAGGTTTGGGACAGGGGTTTGATACGCAGTATTTT.

This clone was picked up a small number of times. The chain employs TRBV10-1 and TRBJ2-2, with unresolved D. Trimming shortened V by 6 bases and J by 6 bases, and 8 bases separated the two germline ends. The CDR3 has 12 residues. The V gene's germline CDR1 is WNHNN and CDR2 SYGVQD (reference sequence). This CDR3 is CASRTGAGELFF. The CDR3 coding sequence is TGCGCCAGCAGGACCGGCGCCGGGGAGCTGTTTTTT.